Below, one T cell receptor (beta chain) is given with its context. This specimen belongs to a study of blood T cell repertoires in COVID-19. Study in general: Some COVID-19 samples were acute and others convalescent; all came from the United States, Italy and Spain. From T cells, B-cell-depleted T cells, or PBMCs came the material, which was cDNA or gDNA.

Only in-frame clones appear in the TCRdb table, and some are missing; sequencing was by immunoSEQ multiplex PCR. This table holds approximately 430,000 clones, 86% found once. The sample taken for sequencing was peripheral blood. The receptor comes from a woman aged 25 to 39 with active or convalescent COVID-19.

DNA of the CDR3: TGTGCCAGCTCACCACGGGGACAGTTTTTT. Translating it yields CASSPRGQFF. The chain carries TRBV18 and TRBJ1-4, with TRBD1 as a possible D gene (6 bases). Germline loops: CDR1 KGHSH, CDR2 LQKENI. CDR3 size: 10 residues. Trimming took off 1 base at V and 16 bases at J, with 7 bases between the two ends.